This is a list of T cell receptor beta chains from one sample in a study of cytomegalovirus exposure and HLA in healthy donors. Assay used: immunoSEQ multiplex PCR; TCRdb lists only in-frame clones, some missing. The table shows approximately 210,000 clones, with under 85% occurring only once. Sequences were obtained from PBMCs. Receptor source: a woman aged 50 to 60 in good health and CMV-seropositive. The CDR3 runs from the conserved cysteine through the conserved F or W. A D gene is named only where the DNA matches it firmly. The size entry is marked missing in some rows and otherwise reads once, few, many or a size class.

few TRBJ1-1 TRBD1 TRBV7-9 CASSSPRDRVFLGPF TGTGCCAGCAGCTCCCCGCGGGACAGGGTTTTCTTGGGACCTTTT
few TRBJ2-3 NA TRBV27 CASIRLDTQYF TGTGCCAGCATTCGACTTGATACGCAGTATTTT
once TRBJ1-6 NA TRBV7-2 CASSLGAESPLHF TGTGCCAGCAGCTTAGGTGCCGAGTCACCCCTCCACTTT
NA TRBJ1-2 TRBD1 TRBV6-5 CASRGGQNYGYTF TGTGCCAGCAGGGGGGGACAGAACTATGGCTACACCTTC
NA TRBJ1-2 NA TRBV21-1 CASSKWGGASGYTF TGTGCCAGCAGCAAATGGGGGGGGGCGAGTGGCTACACCTTC
NA TRBJ2-6 NA TRBV11-2 CASSLAAFYRDSGANVLTF TGTGCCAGCAGCTTAGCAGCTTTCTACAGGGACTCTGGGGCCAACGTCCTGACTTTC
NA TRBJ1-1 NA TRBV5-1 CASSFRPEGNTEAFF TGCGCCAGCAGCTTCCGACCGGAGGGGAACACTGAAGCTTTCTTT
NA TRBJ1-4 TRBD1 TRBV5-6 CASSFGTDQWEKLFF TGTGCCAGCAGCTTCGGGACAGACCAGTGGGAAAAACTGTTTTTT
NA TRBJ1-5 TRBD1 TRBV10-2 CASSDGQGRHQPQHF TGCGCCAGCAGTGATGGACAGGGTCGGCACCAGCCCCAGCATTTT
NA TRBJ2-7 TRBD1 TRBV5-1 CASSSPLGTGANEQYF TGCGCCAGCAGCTCGCCCCTAGGGACAGGGGCTAACGAGCAGTACTTC
NA TRBJ1-4 NA TRBV28 CASSLYEEKLFF TGTGCCAGCAGTTTATATGAGGAAAAACTGTTTTTT
NA TRBJ1-4 NA TRBV6-1 CASSYILSNEKLFF TGTGCCAGCAGTTATATTTTATCGAATGAAAAACTGTTTTTT
NA TRBJ2-3 TRBD2 TRBV11-2 CASSPPSGANTQYF TGTGCCAGCAGCCCGCCTAGCGGGGCGAATACGCAGTATTTT
NA TRBJ2-7 NA TRBV11-2 CASSLADYSYEQYF TGTGCCAGCAGCTTAGCGGACTATTCCTACGAGCAGTACTTC
NA TRBJ1-5 NA TRBV19 CASLRQMQPQHF TGTGCCAGTCTGAGACAGATGCAGCCCCAGCATTTT
once TRBJ2-7 NA TRBV9 CASSLTHGLPDEQYF TGTGCCAGCAGTCTTACCCATGGACTGCCAGACGAGCAGTACTTC
NA TRBJ2-3 NA TRBV9 CASSVDSRGLSADTQYF TGTGCCAGCAGCGTAGATTCCCGGGGACTTAGCGCGGATACGCAGTATTTT
NA TRBJ1-1 NA TRBV7-9 CASRSWNTEAFF TGTGCCAGCAGATCATGGAACACTGAAGCTTTCTTT
NA TRBJ2-7 NA TRBV7-9 CASSPPSSYEQYF TGTGCCAGCAGCCCCCCTAGCTCCTACGAGCAGTACTTC
few TRBJ1-4 NA TRBV7-9 CASSLRETDEKLFF TGTGCCAGCAGCTTACGGGAAACGGATGAAAAACTGTTTTTT
NA TRBJ1-4 NA TRBV4-2 CASSRPGGEKLFF TGTGCCAGCAGCCGACCAGGAGGGGAAAAACTGTTTTTT
NA TRBJ1-2 NA TRBV7-9 CASSLEAVGNYGYTF TGTGCCAGCAGCTTAGAGGCGGTGGGTAACTATGGCTACACCTTC
NA TRBJ2-5 TRBD1 TRBV5-6 CASSYSGQGLWAQYF TGTGCCAGCAGCTACTCGGGACAGGGGCTGTGGGCCCAGTACTTC
few TRBJ1-1 TRBD1 TRBV15 CATNEDRELNTEAFF TGTGCCACCAACGAGGACAGGGAGCTGAACACTGAAGCTTTCTTT
NA TRBJ2-2 NA TRBV11-3 CASRSSGELFF TGTGCCAGCAGGTCGTCCGGGGAGCTGTTTTTT
few TRBJ2-7 NA TRBV7-2 CASSLETAKQYF TGTGCCAGCAGCTTGGAGACAGCTAAGCAGTACTTC
few TRBJ1-4 NA TRBV6-4 CASSLNGGANEKLFF TGTGCCAGCAGTCTCAACGGGGGGGCAAATGAAAAACTGTTTTTT
NA TRBJ1-5 NA TRBV10-3 CAINQGGNQPQHF TGTGCCATCAACCAGGGTGGCAATCAGCCCCAGCATTTT
NA TRBJ2-1 TRBD2 TRBV29-1 CSVGAKLASNEQFF TGCAGCGTTGGTGCTAAACTAGCGAGCAATGAGCAGTTCTTC
NA TRBJ2-1 NA TRBV27 CASTLAPGQGRAGGRSNEQFF TGTGCCAGCACCCTCGCCCCGGGACAGGGCAGAGCGGGGGGCCGAAGTAATGAGCAGTTCTTC
NA TRBJ1-2 NA TRBV6-5 CASSSSWGDGYTF TGTGCCAGCAGTAGTTCGTGGGGAGACGGCTACACCTTC
NA TRBJ2-5 TRBD1 TRBV29-1 CSVAGTGETQYF TGCAGCGTAGCTGGGACAGGAGAGACCCAGTACTTC
NA TRBJ2-5 NA TRBV6-1 CASSPGGPGETQYF TGTGCCAGCAGCCCGGGGGGCCCGGGAGAGACCCAGTACTTC
NA TRBJ2-2 NA TRBV7-9 CASSFSSGTSNTGELFF TGTGCCAGCAGCTTCTCCTCCGGGACTTCGAACACCGGGGAGCTGTTTTTT
NA TRBJ2-1 NA TRBV7-6 CASSLAGGVGDEQFF TGTGCCAGCAGCTTAGCTGGCGGGGTTGGCGATGAGCAGTTCTTC
NA TRBJ1-5 NA TRBV27 CASRTGNQPQHF TGTGCCAGCAGAACGGGGAATCAGCCCCAGCATTTT
NA TRBJ2-7 NA TRBV18 CASSRGDYEQYF TGTGCCAGCTCACGAGGAGATTACGAGCAGTACTTC
NA TRBJ1-4 NA TRBV25-1 CASSERAGGNEKLFF TGTGCCAGCAGTGAAAGAGCCGGAGGTAATGAAAAACTGTTTTTT
NA TRBJ2-6 NA TRBV28 CASSLQSGSSGANVLTF TGTGCCAGCAGTTTACAAAGCGGTAGCTCTGGGGCCAACGTCCTGACTTTC
NA TRBJ2-3 NA TRBV18 CASSPIGPSGPSTDTQYF TGTGCCAGCTCACCGATTGGGCCCTCAGGCCCTAGCACAGATACGCAGTATTTT
NA TRBJ2-3 NA TRBV14 CASSRGHLVTDTQYF TGTGCCAGCAGCCGCGGACACCTTGTCACAGATACGCAGTATTTT
NA TRBJ2-7 NA TRBV11-2 CASSAASYEQYF TGTGCCAGCAGCGCTGCGTCCTACGAGCAGTACTTC
NA TRBJ1-5 NA TRBV28 CASSAGVSNQPQHF TGTGCCAGCAGTGCGGGGGTTAGCAATCAGCCCCAGCATTTT
NA TRBJ2-2 TRBD2 TRBV11-2 CASSPLGGSYTGELFF TGTGCCAGCAGCCCGCTGGGGGGGAGTTACACCGGGGAGCTGTTTTTT
NA TRBJ2-3 NA TRBV5-1 CASSLATGADTQYF TGCGCCAGCAGCTTGGCTACGGGGGCAGATACGCAGTATTTT
few TRBJ2-2 NA TRBV21-1 CASSRGRGGTGELFF TGTGCCAGCAGCAGGGGCAGGGGTGGGACCGGGGAGCTGTTTTTT
NA TRBJ1-1 NA TRBV19 CASKRQLNTEAFF TGTGCCAGTAAGAGACAGCTGAACACTGAAGCTTTCTTT